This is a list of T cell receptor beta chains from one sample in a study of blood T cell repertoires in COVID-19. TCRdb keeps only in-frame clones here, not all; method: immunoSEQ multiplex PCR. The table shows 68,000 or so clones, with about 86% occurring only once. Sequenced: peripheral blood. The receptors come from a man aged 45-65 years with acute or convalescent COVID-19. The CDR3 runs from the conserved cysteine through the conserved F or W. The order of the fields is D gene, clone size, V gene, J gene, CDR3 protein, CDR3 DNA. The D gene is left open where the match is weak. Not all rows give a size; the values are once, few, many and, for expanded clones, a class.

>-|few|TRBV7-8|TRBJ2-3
CASSFRGTDTQYF
TGTGCCAGCAGCTTTAGGGGTACAGATACGCAGTATTTT
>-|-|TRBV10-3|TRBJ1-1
CAISESGGRNTEAFF
TGTGCCATCAGTGAAAGTGGGGGGAGGAACACTGAAGCTTTCTTT
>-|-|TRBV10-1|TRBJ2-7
CASSPTGEGEQYF
TGCGCCAGCAGCCCGACAGGGGAGGGCGAGCAGTACTTC
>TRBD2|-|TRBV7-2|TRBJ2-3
CASSPNSGNADTQYF
TGTGCCAGCAGTCCCAATAGCGGGAACGCAGATACGCAGTATTTT
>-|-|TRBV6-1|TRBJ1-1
CASSEERGSTEAFF
TGTGCCAGCAGTGAAGAAAGGGGGTCAACTGAAGCTTTCTTT
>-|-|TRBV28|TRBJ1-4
CASSLPPRLFF
TGTGCCAGCAGTTTACCCCCCAGACTGTTTTTT
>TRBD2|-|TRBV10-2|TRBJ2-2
CARGGVWAGELFF
TGCGCCAGGGGGGGGGTTTGGGCCGGGGAGCTGTTTTTT
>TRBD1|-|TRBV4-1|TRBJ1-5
CASSQVGRTGDQPQHF
TGCGCCAGCAGCCAAGTGGGGCGCACAGGGGATCAGCCCCAGCATTTT
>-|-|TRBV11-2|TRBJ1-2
CASSLDLRERGYTF
TGTGCCAGCAGCTTAGATCTCCGGGAGAGGGGCTACACCTTC
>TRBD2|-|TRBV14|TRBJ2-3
CASSQGPSGVTDTQYF
TGTGCCAGCAGCCAAGGTCCTAGCGGGGTCACAGATACGCAGTATTTT